The rows below give T cell receptor beta chains drawn from one sample of a study of blood T cell repertoires in COVID-19. Some clones are missing from TCRdb's copy, which holds only in-frame ones; the method was immunoSEQ multiplex PCR. The repertoire holds 150,000 to 200,000 clones, with over 80% as singletons. The sample consisted of peripheral blood. These receptors all come from a woman aged 70-85 years with acute or convalescent COVID-19. Each CDR3 is given with its conserved first and last residue. A D gene is named only where the DNA matches it firmly. Only some rows state a clone size, as once, few, many or a class for expanded clones.

d_call: TRBD2
j_call: TRBJ2-3
clone_size: NA
v_call: TRBV7-2
cdr3_nt: TGTGCCAGCAGCTACTCAGCGGGGCCTCCGAATTTT
cdr3_aa: CASSYSAGPPNF

d_call: TRBD1
j_call: TRBJ2-7
clone_size: NA
v_call: TRBV18
cdr3_nt: TGTGCCAGCTCACCGTATACAGGGGACTACGAGCAGTACTTC
cdr3_aa: CASSPYTGDYEQYF

d_call: TRBD1
j_call: TRBJ2-3
clone_size: NA
v_call: TRBV15
cdr3_nt: TGTGCCACCAGCAGAGATAGGGCAGGGGGAGCAGATACGCAGTATTTT
cdr3_aa: CATSRDRAGGADTQYF

d_call: TRBD1
j_call: TRBJ1-6
clone_size: many
v_call: TRBV19
cdr3_nt: TGTGCCAGTAGTACTGGACAGGGAATTTCACCCCTCCACTTT
cdr3_aa: CASSTGQGISPLHF

d_call: NA
j_call: TRBJ1-5
clone_size: NA
v_call: TRBV7-2
cdr3_nt: TGTGCCAGCAGCTTAGTAGGAGGCGCCGATCAGCCCCAGCATTTT
cdr3_aa: CASSLVGGADQPQHF

d_call: TRBD1
j_call: TRBJ1-4
clone_size: NA
v_call: TRBV19
cdr3_nt: TGTGCCAGTGCCCGACAGGGTATTGAAAAACTGTTTTTT
cdr3_aa: CASARQGIEKLFF

d_call: NA
j_call: TRBJ1-2
clone_size: NA
v_call: TRBV6-5
cdr3_nt: TGTGCCAGCAAGACACAGGGAGAGGGTGGCTACACCTTC
cdr3_aa: CASKTQGEGGYTF

d_call: NA
j_call: TRBJ1-4
clone_size: NA
v_call: TRBV30
cdr3_nt: TGTGCCTGGAGTGAGACCGAGGATGAAAAACTGTTTTTT
cdr3_aa: CAWSETEDEKLFF

d_call: NA
j_call: TRBJ1-5
clone_size: NA
v_call: TRBV30
cdr3_nt: TGTGCCTACCGTGGACAGCTAAATCAGCCCCAGCATTTT
cdr3_aa: CAYRGQLNQPQHF

d_call: TRBD2
j_call: TRBJ2-1
clone_size: NA
v_call: TRBV2
cdr3_nt: TGTGCCAGCAGCGGGAGGTACAATGAGCAGTTCTTC
cdr3_aa: CASSGRYNEQFF

d_call: TRBD2
j_call: TRBJ2-7
clone_size: NA
v_call: TRBV10-1
cdr3_nt: TGCGCCAGCAGTGAGTCGGGAGGGCCCTACGAGCAGTACTTC
cdr3_aa: CASSESGGPYEQYF

d_call: TRBD2
j_call: TRBJ2-3
clone_size: NA
v_call: TRBV6-2/TRBV6-3
cdr3_nt: TGTGCCAGCAGTTACAGCGGGGGGGCCGCGTATACGCAGTATTTT
cdr3_aa: CASSYSGGAAYTQYF

d_call: NA
j_call: TRBJ1-6
clone_size: NA
v_call: TRBV19
cdr3_nt: TGTGCCAGTAGTATGTGGGGGGTACGGGATTCACCCCTCCACTTT
cdr3_aa: CASSMWGVRDSPLHF

d_call: TRBD1
j_call: TRBJ1-3
clone_size: few
v_call: TRBV5-8
cdr3_nt: TGTGCCAGCAACCGGGGACAGGGAACCGGAAACACCATATATTTT
cdr3_aa: CASNRGQGTGNTIYF

d_call: NA
j_call: TRBJ2-3
clone_size: NA
v_call: TRBV4-3
cdr3_nt: TGCGCCAGCAGCCAAGGCATCTCCTACGCAGATACGCAGTATTTT
cdr3_aa: CASSQGISYADTQYF

d_call: NA
j_call: TRBJ1-5
clone_size: NA
v_call: TRBV2
cdr3_nt: TGTGCCAGCAGTGAAGGGATGCGAGGGAATCAGCCCCAGCATTTT
cdr3_aa: CASSEGMRGNQPQHF

d_call: TRBD2
j_call: TRBJ2-3
clone_size: NA
v_call: TRBV18
cdr3_nt: TGTGCCAGCTCACCACTCTTTAGCGGGAGCACAGATACGCAGTATTTT
cdr3_aa: CASSPLFSGSTDTQYF

d_call: NA
j_call: TRBJ1-4
clone_size: few
v_call: TRBV28
cdr3_nt: TGTGCCAGCAGTTACCCCTCCCAGGGTTTAAATGAAAAACTGTTTTTT
cdr3_aa: CASSYPSQGLNEKLFF

d_call: TRBD1
j_call: TRBJ1-2
clone_size: NA
v_call: TRBV28
cdr3_nt: TGTGCCAGCACCCTCACGGGGACAGGATACGGAGGCTACACCTTC
cdr3_aa: CASTLTGTGYGGYTF

d_call: NA
j_call: TRBJ1-1
clone_size: few
v_call: TRBV28
cdr3_nt: TGTGCCAGCAGAGGACAGTTAGACACTGAAGCTTTCTTT
cdr3_aa: CASRGQLDTEAFF

d_call: TRBD1
j_call: TRBJ1-2
clone_size: NA
v_call: TRBV12-3/TRBV12-4
cdr3_nt: TGTGCCAGCAGTGGGACAGTAAATGGCTACACCTTC
cdr3_aa: CASSGTVNGYTF

d_call: NA
j_call: TRBJ1-1
clone_size: NA
v_call: TRBV7-8
cdr3_nt: TGTGCCAGCAGCCCATACAAGGGACCGAGGGGGTCTGAAGCTTTCTTT
cdr3_aa: CASSPYKGPRGSEAFF

d_call: NA
j_call: TRBJ1-3
clone_size: NA
v_call: TRBV11-2
cdr3_nt: TGTGCCAGCAGTCGCCAGGGGTCTGGAAACACCATATATTTT
cdr3_aa: CASSRQGSGNTIYF

d_call: TRBD1
j_call: TRBJ2-1
clone_size: NA
v_call: TRBV5-1
cdr3_nt: TGCGCCAGCAGCTTGGCACAGGGGGACTACAATGAGCAGTTCTTC
cdr3_aa: CASSLAQGDYNEQFF

d_call: NA
j_call: TRBJ1-4
clone_size: NA
v_call: TRBV6-5
cdr3_nt: TGTGCCAGCAGTAGCAGGGGTATTAATGAAAAACTGTTTTTT
cdr3_aa: CASSSRGINEKLFF

d_call: TRBD1
j_call: TRBJ1-6
clone_size: NA
v_call: TRBV12-3/TRBV12-4
cdr3_nt: TGTGCCAGCACCACCCAGGGGGGTTCACCCCTCCACTTT
cdr3_aa: CASTTQGGSPLHF

d_call: TRBD1
j_call: TRBJ1-5
clone_size: NA
v_call: TRBV6-5
cdr3_nt: TGTGCCAGCAGATGGAGCAGGGGGAATCAGCCCCAGCATTTT
cdr3_aa: CASRWSRGNQPQHF

d_call: NA
j_call: TRBJ1-5
clone_size: few
v_call: TRBV29-1
cdr3_nt: TGCAGCGTTGAGGAGGGTTCCAATCAGCCCCAGCATTTT
cdr3_aa: CSVEEGSNQPQHF

d_call: NA
j_call: TRBJ1-6
clone_size: NA
v_call: TRBV7-2
cdr3_nt: TGTGCCAGCAGGGAGGGGCCGAGCTCCTATAATTCACCCCTCCACTTT
cdr3_aa: CASREGPSSYNSPLHF

d_call: NA
j_call: TRBJ1-1
clone_size: NA
v_call: TRBV4-3
cdr3_nt: TGCGCCAGCAGCCGCACGGGACACATGAACACTGAAGCTTTCTTT
cdr3_aa: CASSRTGHMNTEAFF

d_call: NA
j_call: TRBJ1-2
clone_size: few
v_call: TRBV20-1
cdr3_nt: TGCAGTGCTAGAACATTCTATGGCTACACCTTC
cdr3_aa: CSARTFYGYTF

d_call: NA
j_call: TRBJ1-1
clone_size: NA
v_call: TRBV2
cdr3_nt: TGTGCCAGCAGTGCGTTGGGGAGAAACACTGAAGCTTTCTTT
cdr3_aa: CASSALGRNTEAFF

d_call: NA
j_call: TRBJ2-1
clone_size: few
v_call: TRBV4-1
cdr3_nt: TGCGCCAGCAGCCAACCGACAGGGAGGCCCTACAATGAGCAGTTCTTC
cdr3_aa: CASSQPTGRPYNEQFF

d_call: TRBD2
j_call: TRBJ2-3
clone_size: NA
v_call: TRBV5-1
cdr3_nt: TGCGCCAGCAGCTTGGACGCTAGCGGGGGCACAGATACGCAGTATTTT
cdr3_aa: CASSLDASGGTDTQYF

d_call: NA
j_call: TRBJ2-2
clone_size: NA
v_call: TRBV20-1
cdr3_nt: TGCAGTGCTAGTAGCACTTTCACCGGGGAGCTGTTTTTT
cdr3_aa: CSASSTFTGELFF

d_call: NA
j_call: TRBJ1-1
clone_size: NA
v_call: TRBV10-1
cdr3_nt: TGCGCCAGCAGTGAGTTCCCGGGGGATGAAGCTTTCTTT
cdr3_aa: CASSEFPGDEAFF

d_call: NA
j_call: TRBJ1-3
clone_size: NA
v_call: TRBV9
cdr3_nt: TGTGCCAGCACGAGAGACTCTGGAAACACCATATATTTT
cdr3_aa: CASTRDSGNTIYF

d_call: TRBD1
j_call: TRBJ1-5
clone_size: NA
v_call: TRBV29-1
cdr3_nt: TGCAGCGTAATACCGGGACAGTATCAGCCCCAGCATTTT
cdr3_aa: CSVIPGQYQPQHF

d_call: NA
j_call: TRBJ2-7
clone_size: NA
v_call: TRBV7-2
cdr3_nt: TGTGCCAGCAGCGCTACCGCCGACTACGAGCAGTACTTC
cdr3_aa: CASSATADYEQYF